These T cell receptor beta chains were read from a single sample in a study of tumor-infiltrating lymphocytes in localized non-small cell lung cancer. Method: immunoSEQ multiplex PCR; TCRdb's copy keeps in-frame clones and lacks some. The repertoire consists of thousands of clones, with 60% to 80% occurring once and the leading ten covering 4.5% to 7%. The sequenced sample consisted of uninvolved lung tissue not adjacent to the tumor. These receptors came from a human donor with non-small cell lung cancer. CDR3s include the opening cysteine and the closing phenylalanine or tryptophan. D genes are given only for firm matches. Size tells how often a clone was seen (once, few, many) or the class of an expanded clone, and some rows leave it out.

v_gene	abundance	d_gene	j_gene	CDR3nt	CDR3aa
TRBV7-9	-	-	TRBJ1-2	TGTGCCAGCAGCGCAAGGGGTAGGGAACACTATGGCTACACCTTC	CASSARGREHYGYTF
TRBV7-9	-	TRBD2	TRBJ2-2	TGTGCCAGCAGCTTATCCGGGAGGGCCGACACCGGGGAGCTGTTTTTT	CASSLSGRADTGELFF
TRBV20-1	-	-	TRBJ2-3	TGCAGTGCGGAACTCACAGATACGCAGTATTTT	CSAELTDTQYF
TRBV10-3	-	-	TRBJ2-7	TGTGCCATCAGTGAGCCCCCAGGGTACGAGCAGTACTTC	CAISEPPGYEQYF
TRBV11-2	-	-	TRBJ2-1	TGTGCCATCCGGGGTAGCAGGTTTAGGAATGAGCAGTTCTTC	CAIRGSRFRNEQFF
TRBV29-1	few	-	TRBJ2-1	TGCAGCGTTGAAGATAGGGGTCCTCTTGAGCAGTTCTTC	CSVEDRGPLEQFF
TRBV5-1	-	-	TRBJ2-2	TGCGCCAGCAGCACCGGGACAACGAACACCGGGGAGCTGTTTTTT	CASSTGTTNTGELFF
TRBV29-1	-	-	TRBJ2-1	TGCAGCGTTGAATATCCCCAGGGGAGGAATGAGCAGTTCTTC	CSVEYPQGRNEQFF
TRBV10-3	medium-sized	-	TRBJ2-1	TGTGCCATCAGTGAGTCCCGGGGGATCCTCAATCGAGATGAGCAGTTCTTC	CAISESRGILNRDEQFF
TRBV7-8	once	TRBD1	TRBJ1-5	TGTGCCAGCAGCTTCCAGGGACAGGGGAGCCAGCCCCAGCATTTT	CASSFQGQGSQPQHF
TRBV2	-	-	TRBJ2-1	TGTGCCAGCAGTGAAGTGTCGGGGCCACTTCCTTACAATGAGCAGTTCTTC	CASSEVSGPLPYNEQFF
TRBV29-1	-	TRBD2	TRBJ2-4	TGCAGCGTTGAGGGGGGGTCCAAAAACATTCAGTACTTC	CSVEGGSKNIQYF
TRBV10-3	few	-	TRBJ1-5	TGTGCCATCAGCAGTCCGTCCCAGCCCCAGCATTTT	CAISSPSQPQHF
TRBV5-1	-	-	TRBJ1-6	TGCGCCAGCAGCTTGGAAGCCGGGACGGATTATTCACCCCTCCACTTT	CASSLEAGTDYSPLHF
TRBV25-1	-	TRBD2	TRBJ2-7	TGTGCCAGCAGTGAATCGGGGGGGGCGGGGTACGAGCAGTACTTC	CASSESGGAGYEQYF
TRBV6-1	once	-	TRBJ2-5	TGTGCCAGCAGTGAAGGTTGGGCCGCCAGCCTAGGGGGAGAGACCCAGTACTTC	CASSEGWAASLGGETQYF
TRBV9	-	-	TRBJ2-7	TGTGCCAGCAGCGTAGGGGGGGGGACAGCTACGGAGCAGTACTTC	CASSVGGGTATEQYF
TRBV27	-	TRBD1	TRBJ1-3	TGTGCCAGCAGTTTGGCCGGGACAGGGAACTCTGGAAACACCATATATTTT	CASSLAGTGNSGNTIYF
TRBV7-2	medium-sized	TRBD2	TRBJ2-5	TGTGCCAGCAGCTCCGGAGCGACTAGCGGGGGGGGCCAAGAGACCCAGTACTTC	CASSSGATSGGGQETQYF
TRBV4-2	-	TRBD2	TRBJ2-2	TGTGCCAGCAGCCAAGAGGGGACTAGGAAGAACACCGGGGAGCTGTTTTTT	CASSQEGTRKNTGELFF
TRBV5-1	-	TRBD1	TRBJ2-2	TGCGCCAGCAGCTTGGCCTGGACAGGGGCGACCGGGGAGCTGTTTTTT	CASSLAWTGATGELFF
TRBV7-8	-	TRBD1	TRBJ2-7	TGTGCCAGCAGCTCAGTGGGACAGGACTACGAGCAGTACTTC	CASSSVGQDYEQYF
TRBV7-9	-	TRBD1	TRBJ1-1	TGTGCCAGCAGCCGGGACAGGGCTACTGAAGCTTTCTTT	CASSRDRATEAFF
TRBV7-3	-	-	TRBJ1-5	TGTGCCAGCAGCTTCCCAATTACGGGGGATTGGAGTCAGCCCCAGCATTTT	CASSFPITGDWSQPQHF
TRBV6-5	once	TRBD2	TRBJ2-7	TGTGCCAGCAGCTTAGCGGGAGGGCCGTACGAGCAGTACTTC	CASSLAGGPYEQYF
TRBV28	once	-	TRBJ2-6	TGTGCCAGCAGCTCCTTCTCTGGGGCCAACGTCCTGACTTTC	CASSSFSGANVLTF
TRBV30	-	TRBD1	TRBJ2-6	TGTGCCTGGAGTGTGACAGGACAGGGGGCTGGGGCCAACGTCCTGACTTTC	CAWSVTGQGAGANVLTF
TRBV7-2	-	TRBD1	TRBJ2-3	TGTGCCAGCAGCCCGGACAGGATCGGGACAGATACGCAGTATTTT	CASSPDRIGTDTQYF
TRBV7-8	-	TRBD2	TRBJ2-1	TGTGCCACCCAAGGAGGGCCGGTAGGACTAGCGTACAATGAGCAGTTCTTC	CATQGGPVGLAYNEQFF
TRBV10-3	few	TRBD2	TRBJ2-2	TGTGCCATCAGGGCTAGCGGGAGTGACACCGGGGAGCTGTTTTTT	CAIRASGSDTGELFF
TRBV7-2	few	-	TRBJ2-3	TGTGCCAGCAGCTTACAGTCTAGCACAGATACGCAGTATTTT	CASSLQSSTDTQYF
TRBV7-9	once	-	TRBJ2-5	TGTGCCAGCAGCTTAAACGCGGGGCAAGAGACCCAGTACTTC	CASSLNAGQETQYF
TRBV27	-	-	TRBJ1-5	TGTGCCACCTCCCCCCGGGGGGAGTATCAGCCCCAGCATTTT	CATSPRGEYQPQHF
TRBV7-2	-	-	TRBJ1-5	TGTGCCAGCAGCTTAGGCAACGGCCCCAATCAGCCCCAGCATTTT	CASSLGNGPNQPQHF
TRBV4-3	-	TRBD2	TRBJ2-2	TGCGCCAGCAGCCAAGATCTGCCGGGAGGAACCGGGGAGCTGTTTTTT	CASSQDLPGGTGELFF
TRBV10-3	-	-	TRBJ2-5	TGTGCCATCAGTGTGGGGCCAAGGGAGACCCAGTACTTC	CAISVGPRETQYF
TRBV5-5	-	-	TRBJ1-5	TGTGCCAGCAGTCCAGGGAGGGGGGTAAGCAATCAGCCCCAGCATTTT	CASSPGRGVSNQPQHF
TRBV6-5	-	-	TRBJ2-7	TGTGCCAGCAGTTACTCGGGTCAGACCTACGAGCAGTACTTC	CASSYSGQTYEQYF
TRBV7-8	-	-	TRBJ2-7	TGTGCCAGCAGCTCAGGGGAGTTGGCCTACGAGCAGTACTTC	CASSSGELAYEQYF
TRBV19	-	-	TRBJ1-5	TGTGCCAGTAGTATGGGGGCCCAGCCCCAGCATTTT	CASSMGAQPQHF
TRBV5-6	-	-	TRBJ2-3	TGTGCCAGCAGCTGGGCGGGCAGCACAGATACGCAGTATTTT	CASSWAGSTDTQYF
TRBV7-3	-	TRBD2	TRBJ2-3	TGTGCCAGCAGCTCCTCCCCCCAGGCGGGAGGGGGTGTGGATACGCAGTATTTT	CASSSSPQAGGGVDTQYF
TRBV13	-	-	TRBJ1-3	TGTGCCAGCAGTGCCGGTCTTCTCTCTGGAAACACCATATATTTT	CASSAGLLSGNTIYF
TRBV6-4	-	-	TRBJ1-1	TGTGCCAGCAGTGAAGCTGAAGCCACTGAAGCTTTCTTT	CASSEAEATEAFF
TRBV6-1	-	TRBD2	TRBJ2-3	TGTGCCAGCAGTGGCGGGGGGGAGGCAGATACGCAGTATTTT	CASSGGGEADTQYF
TRBV6-1	-	-	TRBJ1-5	TGTGCCAGCAGAGCAGGAGCCAATCAGCCCCAGCATTTT	CASRAGANQPQHF
TRBV30	-	-	TRBJ2-7	TGTGCCTGGAGCGACTTAAGTCGGGCGAGGGGCTACGAGCAGTACTTC	CAWSDLSRARGYEQYF
TRBV6-1	-	TRBD2	TRBJ2-7	TGTGCCAGTCAAAAGCGGGAGGACTACGAGCAGTACTTC	CASQKREDYEQYF
TRBV6-5	few	-	TRBJ1-4	TGTGCCAGCAGGATGACAAGGATTAATGAAAAACTGTTTTTT	CASRMTRINEKLFF
TRBV23-1	-	-	TRBJ2-2	TGCGCCAGCAGTCAATCGGGAGGGGGACAGGATCATAGTGGGGGGGCCGGGGAGCTGTTTTTT	CASSQSGGGQDHSGGAGELFF
TRBV7-2	-	-	TRBJ2-6	TGTGCCAGCAGCTTAGGGCTGAGCTCTGGGGCCAACGTCCTGACTTTC	CASSLGLSSGANVLTF
TRBV10-3	-	TRBD1	TRBJ1-5	TGTGCCATCAGGGGACAGGGGATGGGCAATCAGCCCCAGCATTTT	CAIRGQGMGNQPQHF
TRBV10-3	-	TRBD2	TRBJ2-3	TGTGCCATCAGTGACGAAGCGGGGGGCACAGATACGCAGTATTTT	CAISDEAGGTDTQYF
TRBV28	-	TRBD1	TRBJ1-3	TGTGCCAGCAGTCCCGGGACAGGGGTATACACCATATATTTT	CASSPGTGVYTIYF
TRBV2	-	-	TRBJ2-7	TGTGCCAGGTCTACTAGCTCCGACGAGCAGTACTTC	CARSTSSDEQYF
TRBV7-9	once	-	TRBJ2-5	TGTGCCACTCCGAGGGGAGGAGAGACCCAGTACTTC	CATPRGGETQYF
TRBV19	-	-	TRBJ2-5	TGTGCCAGTCAGAGGGGCAGGGATGAGACCCAGTACTTC	CASQRGRDETQYF
TRBV28	-	TRBD2	TRBJ2-7	TGTGCCAGCAGTCCCGCCTCCGGACTAGCGGGAGGACCACTCTCCTACGAGCAGTACTTC	CASSPASGLAGGPLSYEQYF